The rows below give T cell receptor beta chains drawn from one sample of a study of vaccination and CD4 T cells after COVID-19. Via MiXCR, TCRdb re-called the PCR reads, giving one row per CDR3 protein. The table has about 4,000 distinct CDR3 sequences, less than 25% seen once; the top ten hold about 20%. These receptors lack a known antigen. Material for sequencing was CD4+ T cells from blood, cultured in vitro. The receptors come from a human donor who had recovered from COVID-19. Each CDR3 is given with its conserved first and last residue. The D gene is left open where the match is weak.

v_call: TRBV5-1; j_call: TRBJ1-2; d_call: TRBD1; cdr3_aa: CASSLTGGDAYGYTF
v_call: TRBV7-9; j_call: TRBJ2-1; d_call: NA; cdr3_aa: CASSKGAGASYNEQFF
v_call: TRBV5-1; j_call: TRBJ1-2; d_call: NA; cdr3_aa: CASSPGLVGNYGYTF
v_call: TRBV6-1; j_call: TRBJ2-3; d_call: NA; cdr3_aa: CASSEAGGTDTQYF
v_call: TRBV12-3/TRBV12-4; j_call: TRBJ1-2; d_call: TRBD1; cdr3_aa: CASSSLLQGGYYGYTF
v_call: TRBV10-2; j_call: TRBJ1-1; d_call: NA; cdr3_aa: CASSEGANTEAFF
v_call: TRBV2; j_call: TRBJ2-7; d_call: NA; cdr3_aa: CASSGMGEQYF
v_call: TRBV6-1; j_call: TRBJ1-1; d_call: TRBD1; cdr3_aa: CASSARGTEAFF
v_call: TRBV5-1; j_call: TRBJ1-2; d_call: TRBD1; cdr3_aa: CASSPDRVYGYTF
v_call: TRBV12-3/TRBV12-4; j_call: TRBJ1-1; d_call: NA; cdr3_aa: CASSALLRGAEAFF
v_call: TRBV19; j_call: TRBJ2-1; d_call: NA; cdr3_aa: CASSWGNEQFF
v_call: TRBV6-1; j_call: TRBJ1-1; d_call: TRBD1; cdr3_aa: CASSGQGATEAFF
v_call: TRBV7-9; j_call: TRBJ1-2; d_call: TRBD1; cdr3_aa: CASSSGTGQRYGYTF
v_call: TRBV6-1; j_call: TRBJ2-1; d_call: NA; cdr3_aa: CASTRGPLADDEQFF
v_call: TRBV7-9; j_call: TRBJ2-1; d_call: TRBD2; cdr3_aa: CASSLAQGLAVHEQFF
v_call: TRBV20-1; j_call: TRBJ2-1; d_call: NA; cdr3_aa: CSARKRGWNEQFF
v_call: TRBV20-1; j_call: TRBJ1-2; d_call: TRBD1; cdr3_aa: CSAITGGFRDGYTF
v_call: TRBV2; j_call: TRBJ2-5; d_call: NA; cdr3_aa: CASSVVGGGGETQYF
v_call: TRBV12-5; j_call: TRBJ1-5; d_call: TRBD1; cdr3_aa: CASGSGGYSNQPQHF
v_call: TRBV6-1; j_call: TRBJ1-4; d_call: NA; cdr3_aa: CASTVLAHGPKKRLFF
v_call: TRBV12-3/TRBV12-4; j_call: TRBJ1-2; d_call: TRBD1; cdr3_aa: CASSLYRGMNGYTF
v_call: TRBV12-3/TRBV12-4; j_call: TRBJ2-7; d_call: TRBD1; cdr3_aa: CASSLRTGGNYEQYF
v_call: TRBV27; j_call: TRBJ1-1; d_call: TRBD1; cdr3_aa: CASSSLGGGGAFF
v_call: TRBV6-1; j_call: TRBJ2-7; d_call: TRBD1; cdr3_aa: CASNLVGQGYEQYF
v_call: TRBV27; j_call: TRBJ1-5; d_call: NA; cdr3_aa: CASTQRERQGNQPQHF
v_call: TRBV5-1; j_call: TRBJ1-2; d_call: NA; cdr3_aa: CASSLDGSRGNYGYTF
v_call: TRBV7-8; j_call: TRBJ2-3; d_call: NA; cdr3_aa: CASSSPRTVIDTQYF
v_call: TRBV25-1; j_call: TRBJ2-7; d_call: NA; cdr3_aa: CASRHTGSYEQYF
v_call: TRBV30; j_call: TRBJ2-4; d_call: TRBD2; cdr3_aa: CAWSPGLAGGGDIQYF
v_call: TRBV19; j_call: TRBJ2-7; d_call: NA; cdr3_aa: CASSIVANREQYF
v_call: TRBV20-1; j_call: TRBJ2-1; d_call: TRBD2; cdr3_aa: CSADNRRGAWGEQFF
v_call: TRBV7-2; j_call: TRBJ1-5; d_call: NA; cdr3_aa: CASSLAGGVQPQHF
v_call: TRBV30; j_call: TRBJ1-1; d_call: NA; cdr3_aa: CAWSVNPRSHEAFF
v_call: TRBV11-2; j_call: TRBJ2-6; d_call: NA; cdr3_aa: CASSGRSGANVLTF
v_call: TRBV15; j_call: TRBJ2-7; d_call: NA; cdr3_aa: CATGKAGRRSYEQYF
v_call: TRBV24-1; j_call: TRBJ1-3; d_call: TRBD1; cdr3_aa: CATSGGDRSSGNTIYF
v_call: TRBV5-4; j_call: TRBJ2-2; d_call: NA; cdr3_aa: CASTLSGYNTGELFF
v_call: TRBV30; j_call: TRBJ1-2; d_call: TRBD1; cdr3_aa: CAWSKGRGKSYTF
v_call: TRBV20-1; j_call: TRBJ1-2; d_call: TRBD1; cdr3_aa: CSARGASDRGHYGYTF
v_call: TRBV2; j_call: TRBJ1-2; d_call: NA; cdr3_aa: CASIIRTAYGYTF
v_call: TRBV6-1; j_call: TRBJ1-1; d_call: NA; cdr3_aa: CASRRGGSVAFF
v_call: TRBV27; j_call: TRBJ2-1; d_call: NA; cdr3_aa: CASRQIDNEQFF
v_call: TRBV7-3; j_call: TRBJ2-3; d_call: NA; cdr3_aa: CASSPKGGADTQYF
v_call: TRBV20-1; j_call: TRBJ1-3; d_call: TRBD1; cdr3_aa: CSVKRTGHSGNTIYF
v_call: TRBV6-5; j_call: TRBJ2-1; d_call: NA; cdr3_aa: CASTSLGGAANEQFF
v_call: TRBV2; j_call: TRBJ1-1; d_call: NA; cdr3_aa: CASSGQRMNTEAFF
v_call: TRBV12-3/TRBV12-4; j_call: TRBJ1-2; d_call: NA; cdr3_aa: CASSFESYYGYTF
v_call: TRBV7-9; j_call: TRBJ2-1; d_call: NA; cdr3_aa: CASSLGAGNSYNEQFF
v_call: TRBV15; j_call: TRBJ1-6; d_call: NA; cdr3_aa: CATSRDKGMNSPLHF
v_call: TRBV25-1; j_call: TRBJ2-7; d_call: NA; cdr3_aa: CASRQGGSYEQYF
v_call: TRBV4-1; j_call: TRBJ1-6; d_call: NA; cdr3_aa: CASSLTWESPLHF
v_call: TRBV20-1; j_call: TRBJ2-1; d_call: NA; cdr3_aa: CSARKGGWNEQFF
v_call: TRBV2; j_call: TRBJ1-6; d_call: NA; cdr3_aa: CASKHRENSPLHF
v_call: TRBV6-1; j_call: TRBJ1-1; d_call: TRBD1; cdr3_aa: CASRRGTAEAFF
v_call: TRBV15; j_call: TRBJ2-7; d_call: NA; cdr3_aa: CATSRGGGGPSYEQYF
v_call: TRBV2; j_call: TRBJ1-2; d_call: NA; cdr3_aa: CASSDVLGGSTF
v_call: TRBV18; j_call: TRBJ1-3; d_call: NA; cdr3_aa: CASSTGYGNTIYF
v_call: TRBV6-1; j_call: TRBJ2-3; d_call: NA; cdr3_aa: CASSRGGGGLGDTQYF
v_call: TRBV12-5; j_call: TRBJ2-7; d_call: NA; cdr3_aa: CASGPSPTAIEQYF
v_call: TRBV10-3; j_call: TRBJ1-1; d_call: TRBD1; cdr3_aa: CASGQGRTEAFF